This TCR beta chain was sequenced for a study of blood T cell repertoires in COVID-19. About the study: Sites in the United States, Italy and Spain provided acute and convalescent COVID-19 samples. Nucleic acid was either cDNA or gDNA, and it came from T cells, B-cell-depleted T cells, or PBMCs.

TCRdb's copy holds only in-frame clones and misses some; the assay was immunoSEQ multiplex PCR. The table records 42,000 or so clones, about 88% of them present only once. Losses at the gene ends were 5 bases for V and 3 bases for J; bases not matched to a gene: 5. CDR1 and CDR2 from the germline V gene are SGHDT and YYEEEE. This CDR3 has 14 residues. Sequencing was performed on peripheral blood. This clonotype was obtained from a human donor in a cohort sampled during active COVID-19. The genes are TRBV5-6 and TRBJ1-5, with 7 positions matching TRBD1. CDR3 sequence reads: CASSLTGYNQPQHF. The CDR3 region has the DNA TGTGCCAGCAGTCTGACAGGGTACAATCAGCCCCAGCATTTT.